The 10 T cell receptor beta chains below come from one sample, sequenced in a study of cytomegalovirus exposure and HLA in healthy donors. Clones were read by immunoSEQ multiplex PCR, and TCRdb kept only the in-frame ones, dropping some. This table has around 70,000 clones, around 94% appearing once. The sample consisted of PBMCs. These receptors were obtained from a man between 18 and 35 years old in good health and CMV-seropositive.

The count of this clone is one. The CDR3 DNA reads as TGTGCCAGCAGTGAACAGGGGAATGCTGGCTACAATGAGCAGTTCTTC. Residues: CASSEQGNAGYNEQFF. This chain uses TRBV6-4 with TRBJ2-1; 7 bases are a match to TRBD1. The germline V gene encodes CDR1 MRHNA and CDR2 SNTAGT. V lost 3 bases to trimming and J lost 3 bases; unmatched junction nucleotides: 8. The CDR3 sequence is 16 residues long.

This rearrangement joins TRBV15 to TRBJ2-3; 11 nucleotides match TRBD2. The J segment lost 4 bases and the V segment lost 0 bases, leaving 3 bases of the junction unmatched. The CDR3 length is 16 residues. Germline V lookup: CDR1 LNHNV, CDR2 YYDKDF (reference sequence). The CDR3 DNA reads TGTGCCACCAGCAGAGACCCGACTAGCGGGGCAGATACGCAGTATTTT. This sequence encodes CATSRDPTSGADTQYF.

This clone was observed once. This chain connects TRBV29-1 to TRBJ1-2, with D perhaps matching TRBD1 (5 bases). Germline loops: CDR1 SQVTM, CDR2 ANQGSEA. V was shortened by 5 bases and J by 6 bases, with 13 bases between the two germline ends. CDR3 size: 12 residues. The CDR3 region is CSVLQVLNGYTF. The DNA of the CDR3 is TGCAGCGTTCTACAGGTTTTGAATGGCTACACCTTC.

This sequence joins TRBV10-1 and TRBJ2-7; maybe TRBD2 (6 bases). The ends were cut back, 4 bases at V and 6 bases at J, with 10 bases in the middle. The CDR3 extends over 12 amino acids. Germline CDR1 is WNHNN and CDR2 is SYGVQD (reference sequence). CDR3 nucleotides: TGCGCCAGCAGTGTAGGACTACGCGAGCAGTACTTC. This codes for CASSVGLREQYF.

The chain joins TRBV6-1 to TRBJ1-1; D gene ambiguous. The CDR3 is made up of 11 amino acids. The V end lost 7 bases, the J end lost 8 bases, and 11 bases lay between the germline ends. Germline CDR1 and CDR2: MNHNS and SASEGT. The CDR3 DNA reads TGTGCCAGCACCGACTATTTAGAAGCTTTCTTT. Translated, it gives CASTDYLEAFF.

The gene calls are TRBV5-6 and TRBJ1-1; D is uncertain. CDR1 is SGHDT, CDR2 YYEEEE, per germline. With 1 base removed from V and 1 base from J, the gap between germline ends came to 11 bases. This CDR3 region has 15 residues. CDR3 nucleotides: TGTGCCAGCAGCTTGTTTGGGAGGGCGAACACTGAAGCTTTCTTT. It is translated as CASSLFGRANTEAFF.

The V and J genes are TRBV7-9 and TRBJ2-7; TRBD1 is a possible D gene (6 bases). V was pared by 4 bases and J by 2 bases, with 6 bases between. The germline CDR1 and CDR2 sequences are SEHNR and FQNEAQ (reference sequence). The CDR3 is 12 amino acids. The CDR3, as DNA: TGTGCCAGCAGCTGGGGGCCCTACGAGCAGTACTTC. Protein product: CASSWGPYEQYF.

The chain carries TRBV28 and TRBJ2-5; 7 nucleotides line up with TRBD2. The germline CDR1 and CDR2 sequences are MDHEN and SYDVKM. V trimming: 2 bases; J trimming: 2 bases; junction bases outside the gene matches: 11. The CDR3 sequence is 17 residues long. CDR3 sequence (DNA): TGTGCCAGCAGTTTACGGGTGTCCAGCGGGGAACAAGAGACCCAGTACTTC. Its translation is CASSLRVSSGEQETQYF.

The V and J genes are TRBV5-8 and TRBJ2-7; 10 bases are a match to TRBD2. Germline CDR1 and CDR2: SGHTS and YDEGEE. V lost 4 bases, J lost 7 bases, and 11 bases stayed unmatched. This CDR3 contains 15 residues. CDR3 amino acids: CASSGELAGFREQYF. The CDR3 nucleotides are TGTGCCAGCAGCGGGGAACTAGCGGGGTTCAGGGAGCAGTACTTC. Drawing the rest from reference TRBV5-8 and TRBJ2-7, the complete variable domain is EAGVTQSPTHLIKTRGQQATLRCSPISGHTSVYWYQQALGLGLQFLLWYDEGEERNRGNFPPRFSGRQFPNYSSELNVNALELEDSALYLCASSGELAGFREQYFGPGTRLTVT.

This chain links TRBV2 with TRBJ2-1, with 7 bases fitting TRBD2. CDR3 size: 15 residues. CDR1 and CDR2 from the germline V gene are SNHLY and FYNNEI. The V segment lost 5 bases and the J segment 7 bases; nucleotides outside the gene matches: 11. DNA for the CDR3: TGTGCCAGCAGTCTTCTAGCGGCTAGGGCTAATGAGCAGTTCTTC. Protein product: CASSLLAARANEQFF.